This T cell receptor beta chain was identified in a study of patients and donors after allogeneic stem cell transplantation. TCRdb used MiXCR to reprocess the RT-PCR reads, holding one entry per CDR3 protein. The repertoire holds about 90,000 distinct CDR3 sequences, with about 44% as singletons. V shed 4 bases, J shed 3 bases, and the junction held 5 bases outside the gene matches. This CDR3 is 16 amino acids long. Germline CDR1 reads ENHRY; CDR2 reads SYGVKD. This clonotype was counted between two and nine times. The sample consisted of blood, either unsorted or a sorted T cell fraction (not recorded which). The clonotype originates from a human donor who was either an allogeneic HSCT recipient or a stem cell or donor lymphocyte infusion donor (not recorded which). It is not recorded whose cells these are; they may come from a transplant donor. This rearrangement joins TRBV10-3 to TRBJ1-4; 10 nucleotides match TRBD1. The CDR3 sequence: CAISGDRGGPNEKLFF. In DNA, the CDR3 is TGTGCCATCAGTGGGGACAGGGGAGGACCTAATGAAAAACTGTTTTTT.